This T cell receptor beta chain originates from a study of human T cells and chemical hapten exposure. Study-wide context: Read at 6 days, the patch tests placed 0.01% DPC on the upper back.

Time point defined: patch test 2, 6 weeks after DPC sensitization. Treatment denoted: therapeutic diphenylcyclopropenone sensitization with weekly scalp DPC. TCRdb used MiXCR to reprocess the RACE reads, holding one entry per CDR3 protein. Among approximately 84,000 distinct CDR3 sequences listed, under 14% were seen once. V lost 0 bases to trimming and J lost 7 bases, with 17 bases between them. Germline V gives CDR1 SGHRS, CDR2 YFSETQ. The CDR3 is 15 amino acids. The sequence derives from a man between 18 and 35 years old with alopecia areata. Some clones in this sample may be carry-over from other donors' samples. The V gene is TRBV5-1, the J gene TRBJ2-7; D might be TRBD2 (5 bases). The sequencing here drew on whole blood, taken in connection with sensitization to the hapten diphenylcyclopropenone (DPC). The DNA for the CDR3 is TGCGCCAGCAGCTTGGTCGGCAGCGGATGCGGTGAGCAGTACGTC. Translation gives CASSLVGSGCGEQYV.